The 19 T cell receptor beta chains in this list originate from one sample, sequenced in a study of vaccination effects on CD4 cells after COVID-19. The repertoire was sequenced with immunoSEQ multiplex PCR; TCRdb's copy has only in-frame clones and lacks some. The data show around 30,000 clones, with roughly two thirds seen just once and around 30% held by the top ten. Within the ViraFEST assay, antigen-specific CD4+ T cells underwent expansion with viral peptide pools prior to sequencing. Researchers isolated CD4+ T cells once 9 to 11 days of culture had elapsed. Antigen specificity for these receptors is unknown. Specimen: CD4+ T cells from PBMCs cultured with HCoV-229E spike peptides, collected before COVID-19 vaccination. Source of these receptors: a human donor who received a COVID-19 vaccine.

This clone was found a few times. The chain recombines TRBV19 with TRBJ1-4; no definite D call. The CDR3 spans 16 residues. V was pared by 3 bases and J by 7 bases, with 18 bases between. CDR1 LNHDA and CDR2 SQIVND come from the germline V gene (reference sequence). In DNA form, the CDR3 reads TGTGCCAGTAGTATGATTGGTCAGAGCCCGAGTGAAAAACTGTTTTTT. Its translation: CASSMIGQSPSEKLFF.

V usage is TRBV2 and J usage is TRBJ1-6; 7 nucleotides align to TRBD1. Germline lookup yields CDR1 SNHLY and CDR2 FYNNEI. V was pared by 4 bases and J by 8 bases, with 8 bases of the junction left unmatched. There are 15 residues in the CDR3. CDR3 in amino acids: CASSGSGTVYSPLHF. DNA of the CDR3: TGTGCCAGCAGTGGATCCGGGACAGTATATTCACCCCTCCACTTT.

This chain connects TRBV6-5 to TRBJ1-3; the match to TRBD1 covers 7 bases. Per germline, CDR1 MNHEY and CDR2 SVGAGI. The CDR3 has 15 amino acids. J lost 3 bases, V lost 5 bases, and 7 bases had no gene match. The CDR3 loop is CASSRGQAVGNTIYF. CDR3 coding DNA: TGTGCCAGCAGTAGGGGGCAGGCGGTTGGAAACACCATATATTTT.

The CDR3 loop is CSVVRGKNTEAFF. The CDR3 bases are TGCAGCGTTGTCAGGGGGAAAAACACTGAAGCTTTCTTT. J is TRBJ1-1 and V is TRBV29-1, with 7 bases lining up with TRBD1. The CDR3 is 13 amino acids. The germline CDR1 and CDR2 sequences are SQVTM and ANQGSEA. Trimming removed 4 bases from V and 2 bases from J; junction bases left unmatched: 4.

Only one count was recorded for this clone. This chain connects TRBV5-1 to TRBJ1-2, with D perhaps matching TRBD1 (5 bases). Trimming cost V 0 bases and J 5 bases, with 14 bases left between them. CDR3 length equals 15 residues. Germline values: CDR1 SGHRS, CDR2 YFSETQ. The CDR3 nucleotides read TGCGCCAGCAGCTTGGGCTCGGGGAAGGGGTATGGCTACACCTTC. It yields the protein CASSLGSGKGYGYTF.

The chain couples TRBV4-3 to TRBJ2-4; D possibly corresponds to TRBD1 (5 bases). The V end lost 4 bases, the J end lost 5 bases, and 12 bases lay between the germline ends. This CDR3 spans 14 amino acids. Germline V gene data show CDR1 as LGHNA and CDR2 as YSLEER. CDR3 residues: CASSRGGLQNIQYF. CDR3 sequence (DNA): TGCGCCAGCAGCCGGGGCGGTCTGCAAAACATTCAGTACTTC.

This chain joins TRBV10-2 and TRBJ2-3; perhaps TRBD2 as D (5 bases). Germline CDR1 WSHSY, CDR2 SAAADI. Trimming shortened V by 0 bases and J by 9 bases, and 22 bases separated the two germline ends. CDR3 length: 17 residues. CDR3 DNA sequence: TGCGCCAGCAGTGAGTCGTTCCTTCCCCGCCCGCCGGGAACGCAGTATTTT. Its translation: CASSESFLPRPPGTQYF.

This chain joins TRBV4-2 and TRBJ2-7, with D tentatively TRBD1 (5 bases). CDR3 size: 13 residues. V lost 2 bases and J 12 bases, leaving 17 bases between the germline ends. CDR1 and CDR2 from the germline V gene are LGHNA and YNFKEQ. CDR3 nucleotide sequence: TGTGCCAGCAGCCAAAAGGACCCAGGGATGGCGTACTTC. It specifies CASSQKDPGMAYF.

This chain joins TRBV5-4 and TRBJ2-3, with D hard to call. Germline assignment: CDR1 SGHNT and CDR2 YYREEE (reference sequence). The CDR3 spans 14 residues. V lost 4 bases and J 2 bases, leaving 11 bases between the germline ends. The chain's CDR3 is CASSPTLITDTQYF. The CDR3 coding sequence is TGTGCCAGCAGCCCGACACTCATCACAGATACGCAGTATTTT. Full variable domain (outside the CDR3, taken from reference TRBV5-4 and TRBJ2-3): ETGVTQSPTHLIKTRGQQVTLRCSSQSGHNTVSWYQQALGQGPQFIFQYYREEENGRGNFPPRFSGLQFPNYSSELNVNALELDDSALYLCASSPTLITDTQYFGPGTRLTVL.

The CDR3 bases are TGTGCCAGCTCACCCGGGCCCCCCCAGCCCCAGCATTTT. As protein: CASSPGPPQPQHF. V is TRBV18 and J is TRBJ1-5; D gene uncertain. Germline loops: CDR1 KGHSH, CDR2 LQKENI. This CDR3 has 13 amino acids. Trimming removed 3 bases from V and 7 bases from J, with 10 bases in between.

The chain's CDR3 is CAGDRGGDEQFF. As DNA, the CDR3 is TGTGCCGGCGACAGGGGGGGCGATGAGCAGTTCTTC. This sequence joins TRBV6-5 and TRBJ2-1; 9 nucleotides align to TRBD1. The V gene's germline CDR1 is MNHEY and CDR2 SVGAGI. The CDR3 contains 12 residues. After removal of 11 bases from V and 8 bases from J, the junction contained 7 bases not matched to a gene.

This chain joins TRBV10-3 and TRBJ2-7; D tentatively reads TRBD1 or TRBD2 (5 bases each). V was shortened by 5 bases and J by 5 bases, with 10 bases between the two germline ends. The germline V gene encodes CDR1 ENHRY and CDR2 SYGVKD. This CDR3 has 12 amino acids. The CDR3 DNA follows: TGTGCCATCAGTTGGGACGTCAACGAGCAGTACTTC. Translated: CAISWDVNEQYF.

The rearrangement uses TRBV4-3 and TRBJ2-1; D perhaps matches TRBD2 (7 bases). Trimming stripped 1 base from V and 0 bases from J, with 16 bases between. The germline CDR1 and CDR2 sequences are LGHNA and YSLEER. This CDR3 region has 18 residues. CDR3 DNA sequence: TGCGCCAGCAGCCAAGCTTGGGGGGGCCCCAGCTCCTACAATGAGCAGTTCTTC. Translated, it gives CASSQAWGGPSSYNEQFF.

This clone was detected a few times. The V call is TRBV7-8, the J call TRBJ2-1; 11 bases map to TRBD2. Germline-derived CDR1 and CDR2 are SGHVS and FQNEAQ. This CDR3 contains 15 residues. Trimming took 1 base from V and 14 from J; bases not matched to a gene: 10. The CDR3 spells CASSLVRLAGGPEFF. For the CDR3, the DNA is TGTGCCAGCAGCTTAGTACGCCTAGCGGGAGGCCCCGAGTTCTTC.

The V gene is TRBV11-3, the J gene TRBJ2-3; D uncertain. This CDR3 region has 14 residues. Between the trimmed V and J ends, which lost 1 base and 4 bases, there was a span of 9 bases. Germline CDR1 SGHNT, CDR2 YENEEA. The CDR3 is CASSLGIGPDTQYF. DNA for the CDR3: TGTGCCAGCAGCTTAGGTATCGGGCCAGATACGCAGTATTTT.

The V gene is TRBV6-5, the J gene TRBJ1-3; D unresolved. CDR1 and CDR2 from the germline V gene are MNHEY and SVGAGI. This CDR3 has 14 amino acids. Trimming left V 2 bases short and J 0 bases short, with 5 bases between. CDR3 sequence reads: CASSYSGSGNTIYF. The CDR3 DNA follows: TGTGCCAGCAGTTACAGCGGCTCTGGAAACACCATATATTTT.

The chain uses TRBV19 and TRBJ1-1; 8 nucleotides align to TRBD1. With V trimmed by 8 bases and J by 0 bases, 11 bases remained unmatched. CDR3 length: 16 residues. In germline, CDR1 is LNHDA, CDR2 SQIVND (reference sequence). CDR3 sequence reads: CASGSPSGGLNTEAFF. CDR3 nucleotide sequence: TGTGCCAGTGGGTCCCCTTCAGGGGGCTTGAACACTGAAGCTTTCTTT.

This clone was seen a handful of times. The chain employs TRBV20-1 and TRBJ2-7, with no clear D. The CDR3 runs 10 residues. The V end was cut by 6 bases, the J end by 4 bases, with 7 bases between. In germline, CDR1 is DFQATT, CDR2 SNEGSKA (reference sequence). CDR3 DNA sequence: TGCAGTGCCGGATCTTACGAGCAGTACTTC. Translating gives CSAGSYEQYF.

CDR3 in amino acids: CASSLGQGRMTNEKLFF. CDR3 bases: TGTGCCAGCAGCCTCGGACAGGGGAGAATGACTAATGAAAAACTGTTTTTT. This chain joins TRBV7-8 and TRBJ1-4; 9 positions agree with TRBD1. Germline assignment: CDR1 SGHVS and CDR2 FQNEAQ. CDR3 length: 17 residues. Trimming removed 5 bases from V and 2 bases from J; junction bases left unmatched: 9.